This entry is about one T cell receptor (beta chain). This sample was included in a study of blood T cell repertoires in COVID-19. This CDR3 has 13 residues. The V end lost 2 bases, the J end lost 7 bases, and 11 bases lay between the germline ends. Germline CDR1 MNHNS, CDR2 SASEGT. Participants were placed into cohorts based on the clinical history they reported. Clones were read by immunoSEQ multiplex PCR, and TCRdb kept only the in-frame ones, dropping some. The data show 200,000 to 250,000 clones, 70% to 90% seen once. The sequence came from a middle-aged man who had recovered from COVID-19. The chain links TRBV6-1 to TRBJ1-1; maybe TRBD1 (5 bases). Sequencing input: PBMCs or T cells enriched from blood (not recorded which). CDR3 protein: CASSESRASEAFF. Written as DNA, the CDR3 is TGTGCCAGCAGTGAAAGCAGGGCTAGTGAAGCTTTCTTT.